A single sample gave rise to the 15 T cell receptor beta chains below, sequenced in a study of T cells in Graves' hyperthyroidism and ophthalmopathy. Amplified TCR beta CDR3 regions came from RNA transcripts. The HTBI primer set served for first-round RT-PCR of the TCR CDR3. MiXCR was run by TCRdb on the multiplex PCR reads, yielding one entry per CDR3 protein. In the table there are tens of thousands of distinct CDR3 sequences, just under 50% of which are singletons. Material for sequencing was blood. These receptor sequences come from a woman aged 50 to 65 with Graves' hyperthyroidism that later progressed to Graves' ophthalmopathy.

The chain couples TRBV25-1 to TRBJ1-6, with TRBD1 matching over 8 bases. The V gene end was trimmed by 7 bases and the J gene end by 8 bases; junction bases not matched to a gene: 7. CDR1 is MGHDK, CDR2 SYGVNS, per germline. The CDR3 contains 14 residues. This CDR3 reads CASTRQGRYSPLHF. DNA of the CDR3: TGTGCCAGCACCCGACAGGGGAGGTATTCACCCCTCCACTTT.

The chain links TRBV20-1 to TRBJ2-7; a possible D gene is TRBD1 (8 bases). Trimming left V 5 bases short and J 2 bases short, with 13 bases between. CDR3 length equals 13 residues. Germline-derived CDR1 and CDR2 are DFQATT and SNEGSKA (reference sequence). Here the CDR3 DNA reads TGCAGTGCTGTACAGGGGGGGACCTACGAGCAGTACTTC. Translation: CSAVQGGTYEQYF.

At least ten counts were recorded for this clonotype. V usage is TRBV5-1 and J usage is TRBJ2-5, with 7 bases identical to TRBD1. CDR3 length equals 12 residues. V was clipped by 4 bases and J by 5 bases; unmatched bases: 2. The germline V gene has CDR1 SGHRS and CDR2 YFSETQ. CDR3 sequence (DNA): TGCGCCAGCAGCGCCAGGGGGGAGACCCAGTACTTC. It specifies CASSARGETQYF.

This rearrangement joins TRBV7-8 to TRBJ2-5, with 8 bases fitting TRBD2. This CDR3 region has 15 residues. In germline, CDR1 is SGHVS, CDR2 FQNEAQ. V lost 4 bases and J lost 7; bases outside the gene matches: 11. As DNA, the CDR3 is TGTGCCAGCAGCTCAGGGACTAGGTCACAGGGGACCCAGTACTTC. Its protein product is CASSSGTRSQGTQYF.

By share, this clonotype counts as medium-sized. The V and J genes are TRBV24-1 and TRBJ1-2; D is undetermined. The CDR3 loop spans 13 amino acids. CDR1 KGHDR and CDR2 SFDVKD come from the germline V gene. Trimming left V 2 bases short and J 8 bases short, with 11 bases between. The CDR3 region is CATSDSVGWGYTF. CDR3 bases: TGTGCCACCAGTGATTCCGTAGGGTGGGGCTACACCTTC.

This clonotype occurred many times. The CDR3 loop is CASSPFRGTNTEAFF. In DNA, the CDR3 is TGTGCCAGCAGCCCCTTCAGGGGGACCAACACTGAAGCTTTCTTT. J is TRBJ1-1 and V is TRBV11-2; 7 nucleotides match TRBD1. The V and J ends lost 5 bases and 2 bases, in that order; junction bases with no gene match: 8. Germline assignment: CDR1 SGHAT and CDR2 FQNNGV. This CDR3 has 15 amino acids.

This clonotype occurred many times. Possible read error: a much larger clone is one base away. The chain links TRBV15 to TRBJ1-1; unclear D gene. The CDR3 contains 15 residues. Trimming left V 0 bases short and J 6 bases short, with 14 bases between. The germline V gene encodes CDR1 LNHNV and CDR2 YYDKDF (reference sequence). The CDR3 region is CATSRDSPGSSEAFF. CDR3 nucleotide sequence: TGTGCCACCAGCAGAGATTCGCCAGGCTCCTCTGAAGCTTTCTTT.

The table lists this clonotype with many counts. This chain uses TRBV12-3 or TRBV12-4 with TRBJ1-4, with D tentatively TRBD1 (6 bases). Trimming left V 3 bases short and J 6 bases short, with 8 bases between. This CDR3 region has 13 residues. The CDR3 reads CASSFKGDEKLFF. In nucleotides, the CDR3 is TGTGCCAGCAGTTTCAAGGGGGATGAAAAACTGTTTTTT.

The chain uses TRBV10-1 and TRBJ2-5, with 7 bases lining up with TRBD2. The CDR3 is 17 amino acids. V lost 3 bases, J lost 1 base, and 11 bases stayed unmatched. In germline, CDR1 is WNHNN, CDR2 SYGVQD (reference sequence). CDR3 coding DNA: TGCGCCAGCAGTGATCTCAGCGGGACTCCCGGCCAAGAGACCCAGTACTTC. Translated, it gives CASSDLSGTPGQETQYF.

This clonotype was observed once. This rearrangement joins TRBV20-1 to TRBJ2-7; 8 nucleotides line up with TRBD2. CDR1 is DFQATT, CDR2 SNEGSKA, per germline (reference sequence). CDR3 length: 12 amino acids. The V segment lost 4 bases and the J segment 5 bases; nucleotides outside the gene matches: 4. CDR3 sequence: CSANLLADEQYF. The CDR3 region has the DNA TGCAGTGCTAACTTACTAGCGGACGAGCAGTACTTC.

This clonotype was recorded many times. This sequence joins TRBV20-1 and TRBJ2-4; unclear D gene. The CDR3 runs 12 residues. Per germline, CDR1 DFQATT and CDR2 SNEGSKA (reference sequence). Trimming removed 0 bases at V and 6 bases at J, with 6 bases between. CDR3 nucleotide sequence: TGCAGTGCTAGAGATTCGGGAAACATTCAGTACTTC. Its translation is CSARDSGNIQYF.

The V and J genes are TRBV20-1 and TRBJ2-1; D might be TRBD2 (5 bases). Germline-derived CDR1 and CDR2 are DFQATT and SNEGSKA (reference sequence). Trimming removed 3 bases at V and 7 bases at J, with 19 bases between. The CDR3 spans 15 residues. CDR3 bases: TGCAGTGCTAGGGAGGCCGGACGGGTTAGGAATGAGCAGTTCTTC. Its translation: CSAREAGRVRNEQFF.

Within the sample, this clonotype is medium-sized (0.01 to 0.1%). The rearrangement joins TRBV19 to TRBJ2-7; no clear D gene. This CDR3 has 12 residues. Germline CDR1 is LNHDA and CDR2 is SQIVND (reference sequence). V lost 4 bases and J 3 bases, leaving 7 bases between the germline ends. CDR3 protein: CASSTRNYEQYF. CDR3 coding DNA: TGTGCCAGTAGTACGCGGAACTACGAGCAGTACTTC.

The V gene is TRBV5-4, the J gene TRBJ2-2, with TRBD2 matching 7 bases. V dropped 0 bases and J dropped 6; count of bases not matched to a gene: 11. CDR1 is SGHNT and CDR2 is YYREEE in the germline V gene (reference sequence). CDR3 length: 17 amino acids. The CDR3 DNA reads TGTGCCAGCAGCTTGGTTGCGGGCGGGAGTAGTGCCGGGGAGCTGTTTTTT. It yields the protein CASSLVAGGSSAGELFF.

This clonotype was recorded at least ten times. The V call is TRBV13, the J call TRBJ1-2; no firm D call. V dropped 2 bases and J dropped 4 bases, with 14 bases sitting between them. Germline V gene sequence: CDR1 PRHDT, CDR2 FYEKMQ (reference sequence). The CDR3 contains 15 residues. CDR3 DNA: TGTGCCAGCAGCTTACGCGTGAAGGGAAGCTATGGCTACACCTTC. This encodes CASSLRVKGSYGYTF.